One T cell receptor beta chain is described in this entry. Which antigen it targets is not known. Within one base of it there is no much larger clone, and no base qualities were kept. The cohort consisted of 670 or so healthy bone marrow donors. All cohort members were sampled while nominally healthy, although unrecorded immune exposures were likely present. The donor tested CMV seropositive, placing the donor among the 250 to 300 seropositive members of the cohort. Every donor gave a peripheral blood sample, and the peripheral blood mononuclear cells from that sample were used for TCR beta sequencing. Genomic DNA was extracted from the blood cell samples with the Qiagen DNeasy Blood Extraction Kit. These data come from a study of cytomegalovirus exposure and HLA in healthy donors (dated by TCRdb to the late 2010s). Background for the entire study: According to an earlier analysis of a few hundred of the donors, about 179 million T cells yielded some 110 million unique TCR beta sequences and less than 300 Gb of sequence data. Roughly 310 gigabases of sequencing data and approximately 85 million unique TCR sequences were included in an early release covering under 650 HLA-typed donors. Of the roughly 400 genotyped donors, less than 85% were placed in the genetic ancestry cluster associated with self-reported Caucasian donors. The study aimed to test whether signatures of past pathogen exposure could be identified by cataloging public T cell receptors. The study used immunosequencing to profile the T cell repertoires of more than 650 subjects and linked those repertoires to cytomegalovirus serostatus. A separate validation cohort of roughly 120 different subjects was used in addition to the approximately 700-subject first cohort. The study combined high-throughput TCR immunosequencing, statistical association of individual TCRs with disease status, and machine learning to predict cytomegalovirus infection status. To study patterns of TCR occurrence, a later analysis re-analyzed previously published TCR beta repertoires from hundreds of donors and added high-resolution HLA genotyping. Rather than drawing on any new phenotypic data, the later analysis identified candidate immune exposures from TCR beta sequences and the way those sequences occurred across donors. To decide whether each TCR beta V gene segment behaved as functional or pseudogenic, an earlier analysis of fewer than 750 of the donors relied on high-throughput TCR beta sequencing. Alongside the repertoire data, information on donor age, sex, ethnicity and CMV serostatus was compiled. Genome-wide SNP genotypes for about 55% of the roughly 670 donors were used in a later genetic analysis, which treated that subset as a discovery cohort. Every repertoire in the discovery cohort had been generated on one and the same sequencing platform. HLA typing included class I and class II loci at four-digit resolution. The number of donors typed differed by locus, with about 629-630 for A, B, C, DRB1 and DQB1, roughly 550 for DQA1, 600 to 610 for DPA1, and some 450 for DPB1. A few DR-DQ haplotypes were treated as single units for association and clustering because of strong linkage in the cohort. Among some 410 genotyped donors of the cohort, an average of approximately 220,000 unique TCR beta nucleotide sequences was sequenced per donor, of which roughly 17% were non-productive.

The library came from the immunoSEQ multiplex PCR assay. The multiplex PCR relied on a mix of 60 forward primers for TCR Vbeta segments and 13 reverse primers for TCR Jbeta segments. The CDR3 region of rearranged TCR beta genes was amplified from genomic DNA with a multiplex PCR assay. The Illumina HiSeq System was used to sequence the amplified TCR beta libraries as 87-base-pair reads. In the source study's methods: A later analysis counted 75 million to 100 million unique TCR beta chains across the 666 repertoires, and some 11 million of these chains were shared by at least two donors. Raw reads were error-corrected and collapsed into unique sequences by a nearest-neighbor algorithm in which closely related sequences were merged to remove PCR and sequencing errors. To assign V, D and J gene segments, CDR3 sequences were aligned to IMGT reference sequences. For a sequence to be retained, a match of at least six nucleotides was required to both a V gene segment and a J gene segment. A rearrangement was called productive if the CDR3 had no stop codons and remained in frame with V and J, and every other rearrangement was called non-productive. CDR3 was defined by IMGT convention, running from the second conserved V-encoded cysteine to the conserved J-encoded phenylalanine. The earlier analysis of about 640 of the donors excluded any sequence lacking an unambiguous match to a single V gene segment. In an earlier analysis of around 600 of the donors, V segments were called functional above 56.7% productive rearrangements and were called segregating when the between-donor standard deviation exceeded 5%. A statistical classification framework was built to diagnose cytomegalovirus status from the catalog of TCR beta chain sequences. A later analysis assigned V and J genes by comparing TCR nucleotide sequences with IMGT/GENE-DB human TR gene sequences. The TCRdist pipeline was used in a later analysis to assign CDR3 sequences and most-parsimonious VDJ recombination scenarios. A later analysis defined each TCR beta chain by its CDR3 amino acid sequence plus V-gene family, and excluded reads lacking a unique V-gene family. As a way to deal with suspected cross-contamination and a sequencing artifact, a later analysis dropped 592 nucleotide sequences that were highly shared and had low generation probability. In a later analysis, a clonal expansion index for each public chain was calculated from normalized within-repertoire ranks of inferred template counts. Generation probabilities in a later analysis came from a VDJ recombination model fitted to out-of-frame rearrangements, and those results were checked against IGoR. In a later analysis, hypergeometric tests were used to score TCR-TCR, TCR-HLA and TCR-CMV co-occurrence, with a repertoire-size bias correction applied to TCR pairs. To estimate false discovery rates, a later analysis permuted the HLA or CMV assignments 20 times. A later analysis grouped co-occurring TCRs with DBSCAN, adding TCRdist sequence similarity when clustering within HLA-allele-positive subsets. Repertoires with fewer than 30,000 or more than 120,000 public chains, plus five repertoires with anomalous nucleotide sharing, were excluded from co-occurrence clustering. TCRdb holds this immuneACCESS table with in-frame rearrangements only. Some clones are missing; in checked studies, unresolved V genes explain under half, and the rest has no known cause. V and J calls and clone size come straight from that table; D and trimming were deduced from the DNA. The sample yields roughly 140,000 clones; over 60% were counted once. The ten most abundant clones make up 3% of the sample.

CDR1 and CDR2, per the germline V gene, are MGHDK and SYGVNS. Including cysteine and phenylalanine, the CDR3 has 17 amino acids. Left in the record is the CDR3 DNA by itself, 51 bases read in frame from the first base. V has 0 bases trimmed and J has 7 bases trimmed; junction bases matching no gene number 11. Overall results and qualifications from the work: An association between a missense DCLRE1C variant and V-gene and J-gene trimming of TCR beta chains was found in a later genetic analysis and replicated in an independent cohort. Correlated functional status among segregating V segments might reflect linkage disequilibrium, but an unknown experimental factor could not be ruled out. The only immune exposure information available for the cohort was CMV serostatus. In vitro tests confirmed that three of the cytomegalovirus-associated TCR beta chains recognize cytomegalovirus antigens. Presence/absence analyses assumed roughly uniform sequencing depth across donors, an assumption that may not hold. A total of fewer than 200 TCR beta chains were listed by the study as associated with cytomegalovirus. Because HLA typing was missing for some donors at each locus, association tests included only the typed subset. In a later analysis, HLA-associated TCR beta chains showed more clonal expansion and lower generation probabilities than non-associated chains that were equally common. A cluster of highly shared sequence variants was judged likely to represent a technical artifact of the sequencing pipeline. About 17 rarely observed V segments, including chromosome 9 orphons, were excluded from the earlier analysis of approximately 600 of the donors because counts were too low. An earlier analysis of 587 of the donors showed that most TCR beta V segments appeared in productive rearrangements either about 90% or about 30% of the time, which broadly matched IMGT annotations. At a false discovery rate of 0.05, a later analysis linked under 20,000 TCR beta sequences to specific HLA alleles. A further reported finding was that TCR beta sequences accurately predicted the HLA-A and HLA-B alleles for most subjects in the first cohort. Only TCR beta chains were sequenced in this cohort, and the absence of alpha or paired-chain data limited detectable features. Compared with the roughly 700-donor mean, donors in an Asian-associated ancestry cluster had fewer N-insertions in productive TCRs, according to a later genetic analysis. According to a later analysis, most CMV-associated TCR beta chains appeared to be HLA-restricted, and the HLA associations seemed to be driven largely by CMV exposure. It was suggested by the authors that the approach could potentially be generalized to other disease states and immunological phenotypes. Assigning TCR associations to individual alleles was difficult when HLA alleles, especially DR and DQ, strongly co-occurred. A later analysis reported that several top co-occurrence clusters appeared linked to parvovirus B19, influenza, CMV and Epstein-Barr virus. Some IMGT-functional V segments, including TRBV6-2 and TRBV6-3, could not be distinguished by the 87-base-pair reads and were therefore excluded. A later analysis found that TCR association rates varied across HLA loci, with DRB1 alleles showing the most associated TCRs and HLA-C alleles the fewest. Cytomegalovirus status was reported to be diagnosed by the classifier with high specificity and sensitivity in both the original and validation cohorts. Across donors, most TCR sequences were observed very rarely, whereas some public TCRs were present in many individuals.

This sequence originates from a woman in her 30s in good health and CMV-seropositive. The sequence links TRBV25-1 to TRBJ1-4; 7 central bases correspond to TRBD1. What was sequenced was PBMCs. CDR3 region: CASSEYRIDRDTEKLFF. The nucleotide sequence reads TGTGCCAGCAGTGAATATCGTATCGACAGGGACACTGAAAAACTGTTTTTT.